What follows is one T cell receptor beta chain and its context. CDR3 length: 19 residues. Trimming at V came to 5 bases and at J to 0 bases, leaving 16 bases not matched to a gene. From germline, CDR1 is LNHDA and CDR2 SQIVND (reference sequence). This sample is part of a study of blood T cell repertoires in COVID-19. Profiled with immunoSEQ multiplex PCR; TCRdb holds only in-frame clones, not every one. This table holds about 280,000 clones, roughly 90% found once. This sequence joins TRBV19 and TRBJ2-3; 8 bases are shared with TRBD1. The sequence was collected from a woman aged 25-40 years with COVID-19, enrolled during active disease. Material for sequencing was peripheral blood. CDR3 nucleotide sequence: TGTGCCAGTAGTCCCACCCGAGACGGAGACAGGGGAAGCACAGATACGCAGTATTTT. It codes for CASSPTRDGDRGSTDTQYF.